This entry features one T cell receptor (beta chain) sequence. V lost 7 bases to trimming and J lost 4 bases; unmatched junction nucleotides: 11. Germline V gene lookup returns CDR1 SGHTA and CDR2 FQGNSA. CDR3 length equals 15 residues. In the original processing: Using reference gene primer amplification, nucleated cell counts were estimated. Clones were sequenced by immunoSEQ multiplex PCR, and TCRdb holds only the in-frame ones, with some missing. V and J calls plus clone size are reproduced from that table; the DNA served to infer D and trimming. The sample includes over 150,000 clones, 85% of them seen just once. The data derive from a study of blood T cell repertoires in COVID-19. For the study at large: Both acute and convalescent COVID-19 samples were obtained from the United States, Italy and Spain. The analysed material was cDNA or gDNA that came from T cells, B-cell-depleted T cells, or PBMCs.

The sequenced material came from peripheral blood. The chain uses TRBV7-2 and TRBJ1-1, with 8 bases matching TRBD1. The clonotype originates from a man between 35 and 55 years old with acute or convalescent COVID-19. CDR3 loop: CASILSQGGGTEAFF. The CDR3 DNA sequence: TGTGCCAGCATCCTTTCACAGGGGGGCGGCACTGAAGCTTTCTTT.